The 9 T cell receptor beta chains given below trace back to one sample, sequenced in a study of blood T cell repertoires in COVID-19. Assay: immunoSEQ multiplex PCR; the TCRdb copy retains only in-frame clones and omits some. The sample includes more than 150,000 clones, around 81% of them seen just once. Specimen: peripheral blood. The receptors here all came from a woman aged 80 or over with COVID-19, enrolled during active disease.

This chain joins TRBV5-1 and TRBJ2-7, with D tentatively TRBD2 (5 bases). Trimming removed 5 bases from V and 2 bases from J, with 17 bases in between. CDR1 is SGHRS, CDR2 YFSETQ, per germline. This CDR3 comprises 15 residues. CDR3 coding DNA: TGCGCCAGCAGAATAGATCCCGGGGTTCCCTACGAGCAGTACTTC. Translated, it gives CASRIDPGVPYEQYF.

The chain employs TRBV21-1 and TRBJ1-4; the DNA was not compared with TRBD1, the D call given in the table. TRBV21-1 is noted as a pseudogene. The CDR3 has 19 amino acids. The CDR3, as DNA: TGTGCCAGCAGCAAACCCGCAGGACAGGGACATAGTCCTAATGAAAAACTGTTTTTT. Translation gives CASSKPAGQGHSPNEKLFF.

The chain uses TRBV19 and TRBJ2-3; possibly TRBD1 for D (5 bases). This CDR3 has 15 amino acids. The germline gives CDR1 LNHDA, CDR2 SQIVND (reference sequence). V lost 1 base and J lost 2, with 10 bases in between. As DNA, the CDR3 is TGTGCCAGTAGTATAGGAACAGGCAACACAGATACGCAGTATTTT. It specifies CASSIGTGNTDTQYF.

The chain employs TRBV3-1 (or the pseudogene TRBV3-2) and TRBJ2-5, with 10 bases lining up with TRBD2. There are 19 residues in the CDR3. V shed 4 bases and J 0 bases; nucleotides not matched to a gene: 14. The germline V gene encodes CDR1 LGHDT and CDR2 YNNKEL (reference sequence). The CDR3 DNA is TGTGCCAGCAGCCCTGCCACTAAGCGGGGGGGCCTCTACCAAGAGACCCAGTACTTC. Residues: CASSPATKRGGLYQETQYF.

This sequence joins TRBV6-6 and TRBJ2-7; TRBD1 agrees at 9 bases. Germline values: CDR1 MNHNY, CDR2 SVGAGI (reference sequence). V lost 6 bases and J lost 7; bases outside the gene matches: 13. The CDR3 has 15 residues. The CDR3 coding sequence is TGTGCCAGCAGGCCAAACCGGGACAGGGTATTAGAGCAGTACTTC. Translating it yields CASRPNRDRVLEQYF.

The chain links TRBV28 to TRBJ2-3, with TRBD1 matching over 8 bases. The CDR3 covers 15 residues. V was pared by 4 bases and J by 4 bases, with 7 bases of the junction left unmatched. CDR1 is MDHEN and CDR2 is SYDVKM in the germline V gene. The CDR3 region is CASSSRDRRADTQYF. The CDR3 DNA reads TGTGCCAGCAGTTCAAGGGACAGGAGGGCAGATACGCAGTATTTT.

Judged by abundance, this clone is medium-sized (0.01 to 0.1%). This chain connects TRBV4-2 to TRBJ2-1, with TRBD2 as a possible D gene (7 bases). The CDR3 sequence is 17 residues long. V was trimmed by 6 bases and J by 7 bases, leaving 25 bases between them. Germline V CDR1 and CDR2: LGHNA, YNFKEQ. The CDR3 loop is CASRSLLGGETLNEQFF. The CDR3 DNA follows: TGTGCCAGCAGATCCCTACTAGGGGGGGAGACTCTTAATGAGCAGTTCTTC.

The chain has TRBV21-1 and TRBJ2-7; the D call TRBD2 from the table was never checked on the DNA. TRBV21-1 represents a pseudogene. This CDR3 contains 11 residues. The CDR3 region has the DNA TGTGCCAGTGGAGAGGGCAGGGAGGAATACTTC. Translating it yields CASGEGREEYF.

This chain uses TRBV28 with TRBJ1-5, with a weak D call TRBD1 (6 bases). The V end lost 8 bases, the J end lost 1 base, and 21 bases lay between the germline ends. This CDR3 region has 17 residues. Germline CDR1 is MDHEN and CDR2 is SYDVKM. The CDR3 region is CASAKGVGPSSNQPQHF. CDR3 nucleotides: TGTGCCAGCGCAAAGGGGGTGGGGCCTTCGAGCAATCAGCCCCAGCATTTT. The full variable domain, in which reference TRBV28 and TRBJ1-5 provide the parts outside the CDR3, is DVKVTQSSRYLVKRTGEKVFLECVQDMDHENMFWYRQDPGLGLRLIYFSYDVKMKEKGDIPEGYSVSREKKERFSLILESASTNQTSMYLCASAKGVGPSSNQPQHFGDGTRLSIL.